This T cell receptor (beta chain) is drawn from a study of radiotherapy plus CTLA-4 blockade in lung cancer. On this clone itself: Its antigen is unidentified.

Only in-frame clones appear in the TCRdb table, and some are missing; sequencing was by immunoSEQ multiplex PCR. The sample contains under 70,000 clones, roughly 80% of which appear only once. Broader study findings: The study found tumor-derived TCR clones expanded in blood after radiotherapy plus ipilimumab.

The V gene lost 1 base and the J gene lost 2 bases, with 13 bases spanning the gap. Germline CDR1 and CDR2: SEHNR and FQNEAQ (reference sequence). This CDR3 comprises 16 residues. The starting material was peripheral blood, obtained from a patient treated with radiotherapy plus ipilimumab. This chain uses TRBV7-9 with TRBJ2-3, with D possibly matching TRBD2 (5 bases). The receptor was derived from a human donor with non-small cell lung cancer who had a complete response to radiotherapy plus ipilimumab. Here the CDR3 reads CASSLGTQDSTDTQYF. DNA of the CDR3: TGTGCCAGCAGCTTAGGGACTCAGGACTCCACAGATACGCAGTATTTT.